Below, 19 T cell receptor beta chains from the same sample are listed, as sequenced in a study of blood T cells in healthy people across ages (dated by TCRdb to 2014 to 2015). Library prep was done by 5' RACE. Instrument used: Illumina HiSeq 2500. A second PCR of roughly 7 to 12 cycles was run with a J-beta primer mix and a sample-barcoded 5' primer. TCRdb trimmed the raw reads at Q25, called clones with MiXCR and kept productive beta chains. Here each entry gathers all rows of one CDR3 protein and keeps the most common genes and DNA. The sample profile shows about 650,000 distinct CDR3 sequences; about 32% of them were found once. The ten top clones hold just over 15% of the sample. What was sequenced was blood. These receptors originate from a woman at least 80 years old in good health. Donor details come from another sample of the same person, matched by shared clones.

Many counts were recorded for this clonotype. The CDR3 here is CASSFGANTEAFF. CDR3 bases: TGCGCCAGCAGCTTCGGCGCGAACACTGAAGCTTTCTTT. The chain couples TRBV5-1 to TRBJ1-1; no clear D gene. This CDR3 region has 13 residues. The V gene lost 2 bases and the J gene lost 1 base, with 6 bases spanning the gap. Germline V gene sequence: CDR1 SGHRS, CDR2 YFSETQ.

The table lists this clonotype with many counts. The gene calls are TRBV20-1 and TRBJ2-5; 10 bases align to TRBD1. Germline CDR1 is DFQATT and CDR2 is SNEGSKA (reference sequence). The junction had 7 bases not matched to a gene; V was cut back by 4 bases and J by 5 bases. The CDR3 length is 14 residues. The CDR3 nucleotides read TGCAGTGCTACCGGGACAGGGGAAAAGGAGACCCAGTACTTC. It yields the protein CSATGTGEKETQYF.

This clonotype was seen ten or more times. The chain combines TRBV5-1 with TRBJ2-3; 7 bases match TRBD1. The V and J ends lost 3 bases and 5 bases, in that order; junction bases with no gene match: 6. The germline CDR1 and CDR2 sequences are SGHRS and YFSETQ. This CDR3 region has 14 residues. The DNA of the CDR3 is TGCGCCAGCAGCTCATCAGGGGGAGAAGATACGCAGTATTTT. This encodes CASSSSGGEDTQYF.

Of note for this clonotype: Given a much more abundant clone one base away, this may be a read error. The V and J genes are TRBV20-1 and TRBJ1-2; no definite D call. The V gene lost 2 bases and the J gene lost 5 bases, with 9 bases spanning the gap. CDR1 and CDR2 from the germline V gene are DFQATT and SNEGSKA (reference sequence). This CDR3 contains 12 residues. This CDR3 reads CSARKSLYGYTF. The CDR3 DNA follows: TGCAGTGCTAGAAAATCCTTGTATGGCTACACCTTC.

This chain links TRBV5-1 with TRBJ2-7, with no clear D. The germline gives CDR1 SGHRS, CDR2 YFSETQ. The CDR3 sequence is 12 residues long. Trimming stripped 6 bases from V and 6 bases from J, with 13 bases between. CDR3 amino acids: CASTLDGSEQYF. The DNA for the CDR3 is TGCGCCAGCACCCTTGACGGGTCCGAGCAGTACTTC.

The chain combines TRBV4-3 with TRBJ1-5; tentative D call: TRBD1 (6 bases). Germline V lookup: CDR1 LGHNA, CDR2 YSLEER. This CDR3 comprises 13 residues. V was cut by 3 bases and J by 5 bases, with 8 bases left in between. CDR3 sequence reads: CASSQGGDQPQHF. Written as DNA, the CDR3 is TGCGCCAGCAGCCAGGGGGGCGATCAGCCCCAGCATTTT.

This rearrangement joins TRBV10-3 to TRBJ1-2; 12 bases fit TRBD1. Unmatched junction bases numbered 5, after V lost 5 bases and J lost 4 bases. This CDR3 region has 15 residues. Germline V lookup: CDR1 ENHRY, CDR2 SYGVKD. As DNA, the CDR3 is TGTGCCATCAGTCCCGGGACAGGGGGCCCCTATGGCTACACCTTC. Translated: CAISPGTGGPYGYTF.

This clonotype was counted at least ten times. The chain couples TRBV30 to TRBJ2-5; 9 positions agree with TRBD2. This CDR3 comprises 15 residues. Germline V gene sequence: CDR1 GTSNPN, CDR2 SVGIG (reference sequence). V lost 2 bases to trimming and J lost 1 base; unmatched junction nucleotides: 5. The CDR3, as DNA: TGTGCCTGGAGTCGTCTAGCGGGGCCCCAAGAGACCCAGTACTTC. This encodes CAWSRLAGPQETQYF.

The chain links TRBV28 to TRBJ1-5; TRBD1 agrees at 10 bases. The trim removed 6 bases at V and 5 bases at J, leaving 7 bases unmatched. The CDR3 loop spans 15 amino acids. The germline CDR1 and CDR2 sequences are MDHEN and SYDVKM. This CDR3 is CASRPGQGPYQPQHF. The CDR3 DNA reads TGTGCCAGCAGGCCGGGACAGGGGCCTTATCAGCCCCAGCATTTT.

This clonotype was counted ten times or more. The gene calls are TRBV20-1 and TRBJ2-7, with TRBD2 matching 8 bases. CDR3 length equals 17 residues. Looked up from germline, CDR1 is DFQATT and CDR2 is SNEGSKA (reference sequence). V shed 4 bases, J shed 3 bases, and the junction held 17 bases outside the gene matches. The CDR3 reads CSANKRRAGGGNYEQYF. CDR3 sequence (DNA): TGCAGTGCTAATAAAAGACGAGCCGGGGGGGGAAACTACGAGCAGTACTTC.

Comments on this clonotype: One base away lies a much larger clone, so this may be a sequencing read error. The J gene is TRBJ2-4, the V gene TRBV2, with D maybe TRBD1 (6 bases). The J call may be mistaken, given a closer DNA end match to TRBJ2-7. The germline V gene encodes CDR1 SNHLY and CDR2 FYNNEI. This CDR3 region has 14 residues. The CDR3 reads CASSEETGLYEQYF. The CDR3 DNA reads TGTGCCAGCAGTGAGGAGACAGGTCTCTACGAGCAGTACTTC.

CDR3 nucleotides: TGTGCCTGCACCAGGGATAACATGAACACTGAAGCTTTCTTT. It is translated as CACTRDNMNTEAFF. The V and J genes are TRBV30 and TRBJ1-1, with D tentatively TRBD1 (5 bases). Germline-derived CDR1 and CDR2 are GTSNPN and SVGIG (reference sequence). With 6 bases removed from V and 0 bases from J, the gap between germline ends came to 14 bases. CDR3 length: 14 residues.

CDR3 bases: TGCAGTGCTAGACTAGCGGGGGGAGGAGATACGCAGTATTTT. Translating it yields CSARLAGGGDTQYF. The chain combines TRBV20-1 with TRBJ2-3, with 11 bases fitting TRBD2. J was trimmed by 5 bases and V by 2 bases; bases with no gene match: 3. Germline-derived CDR1 and CDR2 are DFQATT and SNEGSKA (reference sequence). The CDR3 has 14 amino acids.

The table lists this clonotype with many counts. CDR3 sequence reads: CAWSVSRIQETQYF. CDR3 nucleotides: TGTGCCTGGAGTGTATCCCGGATACAAGAGACCCAGTACTTC. The V gene is TRBV30, the J gene TRBJ2-5; D is unclear. With 0 bases removed from V and 2 bases from J, the gap between germline ends came to 10 bases. The length of the CDR3 is 14 residues. From germline, CDR1 is GTSNPN and CDR2 SVGIG (reference sequence).

As regards this clonotype: Given a much more abundant clone one base away, this may be a read error. The rearrangement uses TRBV5-1 and TRBJ1-5; D gene ambiguous. Per germline, CDR1 SGHRS and CDR2 YFSETQ. Trimming removed 4 bases from V and 5 bases from J, with 10 bases in between. The CDR3 extends over 13 amino acids. The CDR3 loop reads CASSPDNDQPQHF. CDR3 sequence (DNA): TGCGCCAGCAGCCCAGACAACGATCAGCCCCAGCATTTT. The full variable domain, its missing parts supplied by reference TRBV5-1 and TRBJ1-5, is KAGVTQTPRYLIKTRGQQVTLSCSPISGHRSVSWYQQTPGQGLQFLFEYFSETQRNKGNFPGRFSGRQFSNSRSEMNVSTLELGDSALYLCASSPDNDQPQHFGDGTRLSIL.

V usage is TRBV30 and J usage is TRBJ2-7, with 7 nucleotides matching TRBD1. The CDR3 has 15 amino acids. Germline V CDR1 and CDR2: GTSNPN, SVGIG (reference sequence). V gave up 0 bases and J gave up 1 base; unmatched junction bases: 6. In nucleotides, the CDR3 is TGTGCCTGGAGTGTACTCGGGACAGCGTCCTACGAGCAGTACTTC. This gives the protein CAWSVLGTASYEQYF.

As regards this clonotype: A much larger clonotype is one base distant, so this may be a read error. The J gene is TRBJ2-1, the V gene TRBV2; D is possibly TRBD1 (5 bases). Judging by the DNA end, TRBJ2-7 fits better; the J call may be wrong. Germline lookup yields CDR1 SNHLY and CDR2 FYNNEI. The CDR3 runs 14 residues. This CDR3 reads CASSEDTSYNEQYF. The CDR3 DNA reads as TGTGCCAGCAGCGAGGACACCTCTTACAATGAGCAGTACTTC.

Notes on this clonotype: One junction end does not reproduce the germline sequence, and a read error may be involved. The CDR3 loop reads CAWTSGGGNTRYF. CDR3 bases: TGTGCCTGGACGAGCGGGGGGGGGAATACGCGGTATTTT. The chain joins TRBV30 to TRBJ2-3, with 10 bases lining up with TRBD2. The CDR3 length is 13 residues. Germline lookup yields CDR1 GTSNPN and CDR2 SVGIG (reference sequence).

This chain's CDR3 is CSVEKAGLNTEAFF. The CDR3 coding sequence is TGCAGCGTTGAAAAAGCAGGCCTGAACACTGAAGCTTTCTTT. V is TRBV29-1 and J is TRBJ1-1, with D unresolved. V lost 2 bases and J 0 bases, leaving 10 bases between the germline ends. Germline CDR1 is SQVTM and CDR2 is ANQGSEA. CDR3 length: 14 amino acids. The full variable domain, its missing parts supplied by reference TRBV29-1 and TRBJ1-1, is SAVISQKPSRDICQRGTSLTIQCQVDSQVTMMFWYRQQPGQSLTLIATANQGSEATYESGFVIDKFPISRPNLTFSTLTVSNMSPEDSSIYLCSVEKAGLNTEAFFGQGTRLTVV.